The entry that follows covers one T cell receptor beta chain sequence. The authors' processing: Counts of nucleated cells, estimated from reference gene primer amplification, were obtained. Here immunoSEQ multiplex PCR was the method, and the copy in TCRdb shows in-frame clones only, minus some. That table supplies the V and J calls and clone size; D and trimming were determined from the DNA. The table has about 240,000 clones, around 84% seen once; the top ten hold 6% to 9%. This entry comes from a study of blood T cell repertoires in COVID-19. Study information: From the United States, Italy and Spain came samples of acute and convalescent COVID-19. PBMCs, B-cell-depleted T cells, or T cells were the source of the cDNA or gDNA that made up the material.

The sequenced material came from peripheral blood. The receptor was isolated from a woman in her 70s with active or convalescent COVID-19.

This CDR3 reads CASRDWRDSTGYTF. As DNA, the CDR3 is TGTGCCAGCAGGGATTGGCGGGACAGCACAGGCTACACCTTC. V gene TRBV5-8 combines with J gene TRBJ1-2; 7 bases match TRBD1. The CDR3 has 14 residues. V lost 5 bases to trimming and J lost 8 bases; unmatched junction nucleotides: 12. Per the germline V gene, CDR1 is SGHTS and CDR2 is YDEGEE.